Listed below are T cell receptor beta chains from one sample, sequenced in a study of OX40 agonist ivuxolimab in advanced cancers. The data were produced by immunoSEQ multiplex PCR, yet TCRdb's version contains in-frame clones alone and is incomplete. The table includes fewer than 65,000 clones, 75% to 90% detected once. Sequencing was performed on CD4+ or CD8+ T cells sorted from blood, taken in a trial of the OX40 agonist ivuxolimab. The receptors stem from an adult with an advanced solid tumor such as melanoma, head and neck, liver or kidney cancer. CDR3s include the opening cysteine and the closing phenylalanine or tryptophan.

V gene | CDR3 protein
TRBV19 | CASAWGYSNQPQHF
TRBV10-2 | CASSEWGPGNQPQHF
TRBV28 | CASSLFLAGVGEQYF
TRBV28 | CASSLNRWADSSNQPQHF
TRBV28 | CASTGLAGPYEQYF
TRBV5-6 | CASSLGPANTGELFF
TRBV5-6 | CASSSGRGADTQYF
TRBV7-9 | CASSVTGGPYEQYF
TRBV19 | CASSIKSIGSPLHF
TRBV23-1 | CASSQSPGGQRLTNEKLFF
TRBV5-1 | CASSRDSATNEKLFF
TRBV28 | CASSLTPGGDEKLFF
TRBV19 | CASSRGAGTYEQYF
TRBV18 | CATIRDRNTEAFF
TRBV7-9 | CASSLGLAENILYEQYF
TRBV19 | CASDRATGELFF
TRBV13 | CASSTATEIPYEQYF
TRBV5-1 | CASRRSQQDSELFF
TRBV5-4 | CASSLWQGNSPLHF
TRBV9 | CASSVGPNAGDITYEQYF
TRBV28 | CASSSVTNYGYTF
TRBV2 | CASRRGQGLSSGANVLTF
TRBV5-5 | CASSFSDGWAFF
TRBV10-3 | CAINFPPGTASNQPQHF
TRBV7-3 | CASSRGGSSTDTQYF
TRBV28 | CASPPTGGRGNTEAFF